The rows below give T cell receptor beta chains drawn from one sample of a study of blood T cell repertoires in COVID-19. Data came from immunoSEQ multiplex PCR; TCRdb stores just in-frame clones and leaves some out. The data contain some 120,000 clones, roughly 91% of them singletons. Sequenced sample: peripheral blood. These receptors came from a human donor in a cohort sampled during active COVID-19. Each CDR3 is given with its conserved first and last residue. A D gene is named only where the DNA matches it firmly. Some rows mark clone size as missing; the rest say once, few, many or name a class of expanded clone.

j_gene	abundance	v_gene	d_gene	CDR3nt	CDR3aa
TRBJ1-2	-	TRBV6-1	-	TGTGCCAGCAGTGAACCCAGCTATGGCTACACCTTC	CASSEPSYGYTF
TRBJ2-5	-	TRBV5-1	TRBD1	TGCGCCAGCAGCACAGACAGGGGCCTGGGGACCCAGTACTTC	CASSTDRGLGTQYF
TRBJ1-2	-	TRBV28	-	TGTGCCAGCAGAACAGGTCAGGGAGGCTACACCTTC	CASRTGQGGYTF
TRBJ2-2	once	TRBV15	TRBD2	TGTGCCACCAGCAGAGACCTAACTAGCGGGGGCGCCGGGGAGCTGTTTTTT	CATSRDLTSGGAGELFF
TRBJ1-1	-	TRBV5-8	-	TGTGCCAGCCCGAGGGTATTGAACACTGAAGCTTTCTTT	CASPRVLNTEAFF
TRBJ2-7	-	TRBV7-9	TRBD2	TGTGCCAGCAGCATTCTAGCGGGGGGTTCCTACGAGCAGTACTTC	CASSILAGGSYEQYF
TRBJ1-3	-	TRBV29-1	TRBD1	TGCAGCGTTTCAGGGACAGGGGTCTCTGGAAACACCATATATTTT	CSVSGTGVSGNTIYF
TRBJ2-3	once	TRBV10-3	-	TGTGCCATCAGTGAAGGAGTCACAGATACGCAGTATTTT	CAISEGVTDTQYF
TRBJ1-5	-	TRBV28	-	TGTGCCAGCAGACAGTTCTATAGCAATCAGCCCCAGCATTTT	CASRQFYSNQPQHF
TRBJ1-1	-	TRBV6-5	TRBD1	TGTGCCAGCAGTTACAGCGCCGGGACAGGGAACACTGAAGCTTTCTTT	CASSYSAGTGNTEAFF
TRBJ1-2	-	TRBV11-2	-	TGTGCCAGCAGTTACAGTAACTATGGCTACACCTTC	CASSYSNYGYTF
TRBJ1-1	-	TRBV4-1	TRBD1	TGCGCCAGCAGCCGAACAGGGGGGAACACTGAAGCTTTCTTT	CASSRTGGNTEAFF
TRBJ2-2	-	TRBV9	-	TGTGCCAGCAGCGATGGCCCAAATTTCACCGGGGAGCTGTTTTTT	CASSDGPNFTGELFF
TRBJ2-2	-	TRBV21-1	-	TGTGCCAGCAGCGTAGAGGGGGCGATCACCGGGGAGCTGTTTTTT	CASSVEGAITGELFF
TRBJ2-3	-	TRBV5-4	TRBD1	TGTGCCAGCAGCTCGAACCCAGGGGGAAGGCCCACAGATACGCAGTATTTT	CASSSNPGGRPTDTQYF
TRBJ2-1	once	TRBV6-4	-	TGTGCCAGCAGTGATACCGGGAGCACCTACAATGAGCAGTTCTTC	CASSDTGSTYNEQFF
TRBJ2-3	few	TRBV5-4	TRBD2	TGTGCCAGCAGCTTGGCTAGCGGGAGGGCTAGCACAGATACGCAGTATTTT	CASSLASGRASTDTQYF
TRBJ2-7	-	TRBV29-1	-	TGCAGCGTTTTGGTATGGGGGGGCGACATGGCTCAGGAGCAGTACTTC	CSVLVWGGDMAQEQYF
TRBJ2-7	-	TRBV7-2	-	TGTGCCAGCAGCTCAAGACAGGTTAGCGAGCAGTACTTC	CASSSRQVSEQYF
TRBJ1-1	-	TRBV19	-	TGTGCCAGTAGTATCGACTTCCAAGCTTTCTTT	CASSIDFQAFF
TRBJ2-1	few	TRBV19	-	TGTGCCAGTAGGAGGACTGTGGACTACAATGAGCAGTTCTTC	CASRRTVDYNEQFF
TRBJ1-2	-	TRBV27	-	TGTGCCAGCAGCAATCCCTCCGGGGGGGGAACGCAACCCGGCTATGGCTACACCTTC	CASSNPSGGGTQPGYGYTF
TRBJ1-1	few	TRBV10-3	-	TGTGCCATCAGTGAGGGAGCCAGAATAAATGAAGCTTTCTTT	CAISEGARINEAFF
TRBJ2-7	-	TRBV7-6	-	TGTGCCAGCAGCTCCGGACACCGAGTCTACGAGCAGTACTTC	CASSSGHRVYEQYF
TRBJ2-2	-	TRBV3-1/TRBV3-2	TRBD1	TGTGCCAGCAGCCAAAGGGGGCGGGTCACCGGGGAGCTGTTTTTT	CASSQRGRVTGELFF
TRBJ2-1	-	TRBV5-4	TRBD1	TGTGCCAGCAGCTTGGACAGGGGGTCCTACAATGAGCAGTTCTTC	CASSLDRGSYNEQFF
TRBJ2-1	-	TRBV2	TRBD1	TGTGCCAGCAGTGAAAAGGACAGGGGCGATGAGCAGTTCTTC	CASSEKDRGDEQFF
TRBJ1-5	-	TRBV19	TRBD1	TGTGCCAGTAGTGGGGACAGGGGATTTAGGCAGCCCCAGCATTTT	CASSGDRGFRQPQHF
TRBJ1-6	once	TRBV12-2	-	TGTGCAAGTCCGGGACAGGTTAATTATTATAATTCACCCCTCCACTTT	CASPGQVNYYNSPLHF
TRBJ2-7	once	TRBV27	TRBD1	TGTGCCAGCAGTTTATGGGGGACAGGGATCGGGGAGCAGTACTTC	CASSLWGTGIGEQYF
TRBJ2-1	-	TRBV6-6	-	TGTGCCAGCAGTTCCACCCTAGCGCCACCCTACAATGAGCAGTTCTTC	CASSSTLAPPYNEQFF
TRBJ2-7	-	TRBV12-3/TRBV12-4	-	TGTGCCAGCAGTTTCGGGACATCCTACGAGCAGTACTTC	CASSFGTSYEQYF
TRBJ2-2	-	TRBV19	-	TGTGCCAGTAGTATCCTCAGGGGGGCAAACACCGGGGAGCTGTTTTTT	CASSILRGANTGELFF
TRBJ2-1	-	TRBV2	-	TGTGCCAGCAGTGGACAGTACAGCTCCTACAATGAGCAGTTCTTC	CASSGQYSSYNEQFF
TRBJ2-7	-	TRBV27	-	TGTGCCAGCAGGATAAGCCGACTAGGCATCTACGAGCAGTACTTC	CASRISRLGIYEQYF
TRBJ1-2	-	TRBV7-8	-	TGTGCCAGCAGCTTAGTGGAGAACTATGGCTACACCTTC	CASSLVENYGYTF
TRBJ2-1	-	TRBV11-2	TRBD2	TGTGCCAGCAGCTTAGTCAGCCAGGGAGGGAATGAGCAGTTCTTC	CASSLVSQGGNEQFF
TRBJ2-1	-	TRBV11-2	TRBD2	TGTGCCAGCAGCTCCCCTTCCGGGACTAGCGGGATTACCGACAATGAGCAGTTCTTC	CASSSPSGTSGITDNEQFF
TRBJ2-2	-	TRBV6-6	-	TGTGCCCTTATGCGTGCCGGGGAGCTGTTTTTT	CALMRAGELFF
TRBJ2-1	-	TRBV21-1	-	TGTGCCAGCAGCAAACTGCGGGACAGGGTCTACAATGAGCAGTTCTTC	CASSKLRDRVYNEQFF
TRBJ2-7	-	TRBV28	TRBD1	TGTGCCAGCAGTTTAGGGACAGGGCACTACGAGCAGTACTTC	CASSLGTGHYEQYF
TRBJ1-2	-	TRBV3-1/TRBV3-2	-	TGTGCCAGCAGCCAAGAATCAGGGAACGGCTACACCTTC	CASSQESGNGYTF
TRBJ1-1	-	TRBV28	-	TGTGCCAGTCGGACAGTGATGAACACTGAAGCTTTCTTT	CASRTVMNTEAFF
TRBJ1-5	-	TRBV19	-	TGTGCCAGTAGTCCGCGAGCCCCTCAGCCCCAGCATTTT	CASSPRAPQPQHF
TRBJ1-4	-	TRBV7-9	TRBD1	TGTGCCAGCAGCCCCGGGACAGGGACGGCTAATGAAAAACTGTTTTTT	CASSPGTGTANEKLFF
TRBJ1-1	-	TRBV21-1	-	TGTGCCAGCAGCACAGGCGGGGGGGGGACTGAAGCTTTCTTT	CASSTGGGGTEAFF
TRBJ2-3	-	TRBV23-1	-	TGCGACCAGGCTACAGGGACAGATACGCAGTATTTT	CDQATGTDTQYF
TRBJ2-3	-	TRBV15	-	TGTGCCACCAGCAGAGATTCAACAGATACGCAGTATTTT	CATSRDSTDTQYF
TRBJ2-5	-	TRBV3-1/TRBV3-2	-	TGTGCCAGCAGCCAAGCGGGGGGCCCGGGGCGAGGGGAGACCCAGTACTTC	CASSQAGGPGRGETQYF
TRBJ2-1	-	TRBV5-8	-	TGTGCCAGCAGCTTGTCGGGGTACAATGAGCAGTTCTTC	CASSLSGYNEQFF
TRBJ2-7	few	TRBV5-5	-	TGTGCCAGCAGCCGTACTACAGGAGCGGGGCAGTACTTC	CASSRTTGAGQYF
TRBJ2-7	-	TRBV6-2/TRBV6-3	TRBD2	TGTGCCAGCAGTAAGACTAGCGGGGCACCCTACGAGCAGTACTTC	CASSKTSGAPYEQYF
TRBJ2-1	-	TRBV11-2	TRBD1	TGTGCCAGCAGCTTTACAGGGGACGAATCCTACAATGAGCAGTTCTTC	CASSFTGDESYNEQFF
TRBJ2-2	few	TRBV3-1/TRBV3-2	TRBD2	TGTGCCAGCAGCCAAGATGTTCAGCGGGGGGTCACCGGGGAGCTGTTTTTT	CASSQDVQRGVTGELFF